The sequence of this T cell receptor (beta chain) was determined in a study of blood T cells in healthy people across ages. Study outcomes and limitations: Researchers deemed the diversity estimates from one million T cells underestimates.

A note on this clonotype: Its matching antigen is unknown.

The authors ran a second PCR of about 7 to 11 cycles using a sample-barcoded 5' primer and a J-beta primer mix. TCRdb fed the 5' RACE reads into MiXCR, producing one record per CDR3 protein. The repertoire includes about 970,000 distinct CDR3 sequences, roughly 51% of them detected once, and 20% to 25% sits in the top ten. Input material: blood. This TCR came from a woman aged 55-69 years in good health.

Here the CDR3 reads CASRQGRGRDTGELFF. The CDR3 DNA sequence: TGTGCCAGCAGGCAGGGAAGGGGGCGAGACACCGGGGAGCTGTTTTTT. The chain employs TRBV28 and TRBJ2-2; TRBD1 matches at 7 bases. The CDR3 consists of 16 residues. The junction had 10 bases not matched to a gene; V was cut back by 6 bases and J by 3 bases. Germline CDR1 is MDHEN and CDR2 is SYDVKM.